The text below deals with one T cell receptor (beta chain). Brentuximab vedotin exposure varied among the patients, all of whom had relapsed after autologous stem cell transplantation. Measured with immunoSEQ multiplex PCR; TCRdb has only the in-frame clones, and not every one. The table shows 45,000 to 50,000 clones, with roughly 75% occurring only once. These data come from a study of PD-1 blockade in classical Hodgkin lymphoma. This clonotype originated in a human donor with classical Hodgkin lymphoma. The starting material was peripheral blood mononuclear cells (PBMCs), obtained before the second cycle of nivolumab.

CDR3 sequence reads: CSGETGTDGYTF. The DNA of the CDR3 is TGCAGCGGTGAGACAGGGACAGATGGCTACACCTTC. V usage is TRBV29-1 and J usage is TRBJ1-2, with 7 bases that match TRBD1. Germline loops: CDR1 SQVTM, CDR2 ANQGSEA. The trim removed 7 bases at V and 6 bases at J, leaving 8 bases unmatched. CDR3 size: 12 residues.